The 13 T cell receptor beta chains below were found in one sample sequenced in a study of blood T cell repertoires in COVID-19. Libraries were prepared by immunoSEQ multiplex PCR; TCRdb keeps only in-frame clonotypes and omits some of them. The sample includes some 220,000 clones, approximately 86% of them seen just once. The sequenced material came from peripheral blood. All receptors come from a woman aged 30 to 39 with COVID-19, enrolled during active disease.

As regards this clone: The CDR3 does not end in the conserved phenylalanine or tryptophan, so this is likely a read error. Because the CDR3's place on the DNA is in doubt, the DNA is left out and the CDR3 is given as listed by TCRdb. J is TRBJ2-7 and V is TRBV1; TRBD2 is the table's D call, not checked against the DNA. TRBV1 is tagged as a pseudogene. The CDR3 sequence runs 12 residues, both termini included. CDR3 sequence: CTSAIWWGRVPC.

The gene calls are TRBV5-1 and TRBJ1-1; D perhaps matches TRBD1 (5 bases). With 0 bases removed from V and 1 base from J, the gap between germline ends came to 10 bases. CDR3 length: 15 amino acids. Germline assignment: CDR1 SGHRS and CDR2 YFSETQ. CDR3 protein: CASSLGAGSNTEAFF. CDR3 DNA: TGCGCCAGCAGCTTGGGGGCAGGGTCGAACACTGAAGCTTTCTTT.

Worth noting for this clone: The identical CDR3 is also encoded by other nucleotide sequences in the sample. The chain recombines TRBV19 with TRBJ2-3; 10 bases map to TRBD2. This CDR3 spans 14 amino acids. Germline V lookup: CDR1 LNHDA, CDR2 SQIVND (reference sequence). The ends lost 1 base at V and 6 bases at J; junction bases unmatched: 1. Here the CDR3 reads CASSIGLAGDTQYF. In nucleotides, the CDR3 is TGTGCCAGTAGTATAGGACTAGCGGGTGATACGCAGTATTTT. Full variable domain (missing parts from reference TRBV19 and TRBJ2-3): DGGITQSPKYLFRKEGQNVTLSCEQNLNHDAMYWYRQDPGQGLRLIYYSQIVNDFQKGDIAEGYSVSREKKESFPLTVTSAQKNPTAFYLCASSIGLAGDTQYFGPGTRLTVL.

The V call is TRBV7-6, the J call TRBJ2-7; 12 nucleotides align to TRBD2. V dropped 0 bases and J dropped 7; count of bases not matched to a gene: 10. The germline CDR1 and CDR2 sequences are SGHVS and FNYEAQ. The CDR3 is 17 residues long. The DNA for the CDR3 is TGTGCCAGCAGCTTAGCGGTTGCTAGCGGGGGGGCTTGGGAGCAGTACTTC. Translation gives CASSLAVASGGAWEQYF.

The chain joins TRBV7-3 to TRBJ2-7, with 14 nucleotides matching TRBD2. The germline gives CDR1 SGHTA, CDR2 FQGTGA. This CDR3 has 15 amino acids. V lost 5 bases and J lost 3; bases outside the gene matches: 3. DNA for the CDR3: TGTGCCAGCAGCCGGGGGACTAGCGGGAGCTACGAGCAGTACTTC. As protein: CASSRGTSGSYEQYF.

The V and J genes are TRBV9 and TRBJ1-2, with TRBD1 matching over 8 bases. V lost 6 bases to trimming and J lost 6 bases; unmatched junction nucleotides: 13. The CDR3 covers 15 residues. Per germline, CDR1 SGDLS and CDR2 YYNGEE. Written as DNA, the CDR3 is TGTGCCAGCACCCAAACCTCGACAGGGGAGAATGGCTACACCTTC. This translates into CASTQTSTGENGYTF. Variable domain in full (rest from reference TRBV9 and TRBJ1-2): DSGVTQTPKHLITATGQRVTLRCSPRSGDLSVYWYQQSLDQGLQFLIQYYNGEERAKGNILERFSAQQFPDLHSELNLSSLELGDSALYFCASTQTSTGENGYTFGSGTRLTVV.

V and J are TRBV11-2 and TRBJ2-7; D is undetermined. V was trimmed by 5 bases and J by 4 bases, leaving 18 bases between them. Germline V gene lookup returns CDR1 SGHAT and CDR2 FQNNGV. This CDR3 contains 15 residues. This CDR3 is CASSLYLRPRYEQYF. The CDR3 DNA sequence: TGTGCCAGCAGCCTATACCTCCGTCCAAGATACGAGCAGTACTTC. The entire variable domain, with the rest obtained from reference TRBV11-2 and TRBJ2-7, is as follows: EAGVAQSPRYKIIEKRQSVAFWCNPISGHATLYWYQQILGQGPKLLIQFQNNGVVDDSQLPKDRFSAERLKGVDSTLKIQPAKLEDSAVYLCASSLYLRPRYEQYFGPGTRLTVT.

The rearrangement uses TRBV9 and TRBJ2-7; TRBD2 might be the D (6 bases). Germline assignment: CDR1 SGDLS and CDR2 YYNGEE. The V end was cut by 0 bases, the J end by 0 bases, with 10 bases between. CDR3 size: 15 residues. CDR3 region: CASSVGGLNSYEQYF. In nucleotides, the CDR3 is TGTGCCAGCAGCGTAGGGGGACTTAACTCCTACGAGCAGTACTTC.

CDR3 loop: CASSVLAGPGELFF. CDR3 nucleotide sequence: TGTGCCAGCAGTGTCCTAGCGGGACCCGGGGAGCTGTTTTTT. V usage is TRBV25-1 and J usage is TRBJ2-2; TRBD2 agrees at 9 bases. Germline V CDR1 and CDR2: MGHDK, SYGVNS. V shed 4 bases and J 6 bases; nucleotides not matched to a gene: 3. The CDR3 runs 14 residues.

This chain connects TRBV13 to TRBJ2-3; 11 bases are shared with TRBD2. The V gene end was trimmed by 4 bases and the J gene end by 2 bases; junction bases not matched to a gene: 11. The CDR3 extends over 18 amino acids. Germline-derived CDR1 and CDR2 are PRHDT and FYEKMQ (reference sequence). This CDR3 is CASSSTSGREGDTDTQYF. The CDR3 DNA follows: TGTGCCAGCAGCTCTACTAGCGGGAGAGAAGGGGACACAGATACGCAGTATTTT.

The chain joins TRBV7-9 to TRBJ2-5; 14 bases are shared with TRBD2. The germline V gene has CDR1 SEHNR and CDR2 FQNEAQ (reference sequence). Trimming cost V 1 base and J 5 bases; bases outside gene matches: 9. The CDR3 totals 18 residues. The CDR3 reads CASSLGPGLAGDGETQYF. The DNA of the CDR3 is TGTGCCAGCAGCTTAGGGCCGGGACTAGCGGGAGACGGGGAGACCCAGTACTTC.

The chain joins TRBV5-5 to TRBJ2-5; the D is unclear. V lost 2 bases, J lost 4 bases, and 15 bases lay in between. The CDR3 runs 15 residues. CDR1 and CDR2 from the germline V gene are SGHKS and YYEKEE (reference sequence). The CDR3, as DNA: TGTGCCAGCAGCTTTTATCTTAGAGATATAGAGACCCAGTACTTC. As protein: CASSFYLRDIETQYF.

The chain joins TRBV9 to TRBJ1-2; D unresolved. CDR1 is SGDLS and CDR2 is YYNGEE in the germline V gene. Trimming stripped 0 bases from V and 3 bases from J, with 12 bases between. There are 15 residues in the CDR3. CDR3 sequence reads: CASSVDIGSDYGYTF. The CDR3 DNA sequence: TGTGCCAGCAGCGTAGATATAGGGAGCGACTATGGCTACACCTTC.